Presented here are 8 T cell receptor beta chains from one specimen sequenced in a study of T cell responses to AZD1222 COVID-19 vaccine. Assay: immunoSEQ multiplex PCR; the TCRdb copy retains only in-frame clones and omits some. This sample carries 66,000 or so clones, 75% to 85% of them seen once, and the ten largest clones take approximately 23%. The starting material was peripheral blood, obtained on day 0 of MenACWY control vaccination. The receptors stem from an adult in good health.

A word on this clone: The same CDR3 can be traced to other DNA sequences in this sample. The CDR3 DNA reads as TGTGCCAGCAGCTTGGCGGGTCCCGGGGAGCTGTTTTTT. Its protein is CASSLAGPGELFF. The chain has TRBV5-6 and TRBJ2-2, with D uncertain. Germline CDR1 SGHDT, CDR2 YYEEEE. The CDR3 sequence is 13 residues long. With 0 bases removed from V and 6 bases from J, the gap between germline ends came to 6 bases.

V is TRBV6-1 and J is TRBJ1-5; TRBD1 agrees at 7 bases. Germline-derived CDR1 and CDR2 are MNHNS and SASEGT. The CDR3 length is 15 residues. The V and J ends lost 3 bases and 4 bases, in that order; junction bases with no gene match: 6. CDR3 bases: TGTGCCAGCAGTGACAACAGGGGCCTTAATCAGCCCCAGCATTTT. Encoded protein: CASSDNRGLNQPQHF.

The chain links TRBV5-6 to TRBJ2-3; tentatively, D is TRBD2 (5 bases). This CDR3 region has 17 residues. Per germline, CDR1 SGHDT and CDR2 YYEEEE. Trimming removed 4 bases at V and 5 bases at J, with 23 bases between. The CDR3 nucleotides are TGTGCCAGCAGCACCCGACCGAACTCCTTTCGGGGAGATACGCAGTATTTT. Its translation: CASSTRPNSFRGDTQYF. Based on the CDR3 plus reference TRBV5-6 and TRBJ2-3, the full variable domain is DAGVTQSPTHLIKTRGQQVTLRCSPKSGHDTVSWYQQALGQGPQFIFQYYEEEERQRGNFPDRFSGHQFPNYSSELNVNALLLGDSALYLCASSTRPNSFRGDTQYFGPGTRLTVL.

This clone was seen once. The V call is TRBV7-2, the J call TRBJ2-3, with 10 bases aligning to TRBD1. J gave up 1 base and V 4 bases, and 2 bases lay outside the gene matches. The CDR3 sequence is 15 residues long. CDR1 is SGHTA and CDR2 is FQGNSA in the germline V gene. CDR3 in amino acids: CASSSGTGGTDTQYF. The CDR3 DNA reads TGTGCCAGCAGCTCCGGGACAGGGGGCACAGATACGCAGTATTTT.

The chain recombines TRBV5-4 with TRBJ2-1; a possible D gene is TRBD2 (7 bases). V was shortened by 5 bases and J by 7 bases, with 16 bases between the two germline ends. The CDR3 covers 14 residues. In germline, CDR1 is SGHNT, CDR2 YYREEE (reference sequence). This chain's CDR3 is CASSSGGPRNEQFF. As DNA, the CDR3 is TGTGCCAGCAGTTCGGGGGGCCCTCGGAATGAGCAGTTCTTC.

The rearrangement links TRBV2 to TRBJ2-1; perhaps TRBD2 as D (6 bases). The length of the CDR3 is 15 residues. CDR1 is SNHLY and CDR2 is FYNNEI in the germline V gene. With 5 bases removed from V and 1 base from J, the gap between germline ends came to 12 bases. The CDR3 protein is CASSQSGFSYNEQFF. The CDR3 DNA reads as TGTGCCAGCAGTCAGAGCGGGTTTTCCTACAATGAGCAGTTCTTC.

This clone appeared a single time. The V gene is TRBV5-8, the J gene TRBJ2-7; D possibly corresponds to TRBD2 (6 bases). V was clipped by 4 bases and J by 4 bases, with 24 bases between them. The CDR3 runs 17 residues. In germline, CDR1 is SGHTS, CDR2 YDEGEE. In nucleotides, the CDR3 is TGTGCCAGCAGCAAGCCGGGACTTCTCTTCGAACAATACGAGCAGTACTTC. This encodes CASSKPGLLFEQYEQYF. The full variable domain, rest sourced from reference TRBV5-8 and TRBJ2-7, is EAGVTQSPTHLIKTRGQQATLRCSPISGHTSVYWYQQALGLGLQFLLWYDEGEERNRGNFPPRFSGRQFPNYSSELNVNALELEDSALYLCASSKPGLLFEQYEQYFGPGTRLTVT.

The J gene is TRBJ1-5, the V gene TRBV2; D uncertain. The CDR3 spans 14 residues. The germline V gene encodes CDR1 SNHLY and CDR2 FYNNEI. V lost 8 bases, J lost 7 bases, and 18 bases lay in between. CDR3: CASGIGPPPQPQHF. The DNA of the CDR3 is TGTGCCAGCGGGATAGGGCCTCCCCCCCAGCCCCAGCATTTT.